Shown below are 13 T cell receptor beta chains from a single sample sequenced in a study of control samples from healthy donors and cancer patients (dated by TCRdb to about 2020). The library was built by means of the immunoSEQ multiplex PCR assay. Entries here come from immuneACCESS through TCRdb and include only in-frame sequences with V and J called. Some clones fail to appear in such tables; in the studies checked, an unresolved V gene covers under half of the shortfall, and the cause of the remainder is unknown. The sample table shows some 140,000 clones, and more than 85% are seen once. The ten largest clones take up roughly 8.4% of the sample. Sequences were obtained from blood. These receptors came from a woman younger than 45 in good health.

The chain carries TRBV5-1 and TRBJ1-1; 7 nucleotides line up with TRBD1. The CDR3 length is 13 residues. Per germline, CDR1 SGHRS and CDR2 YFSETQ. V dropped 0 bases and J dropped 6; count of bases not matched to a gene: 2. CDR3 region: CASSLDRGPEAFF. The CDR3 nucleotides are TGCGCCAGCAGCTTGGACAGGGGTCCTGAAGCTTTCTTT.

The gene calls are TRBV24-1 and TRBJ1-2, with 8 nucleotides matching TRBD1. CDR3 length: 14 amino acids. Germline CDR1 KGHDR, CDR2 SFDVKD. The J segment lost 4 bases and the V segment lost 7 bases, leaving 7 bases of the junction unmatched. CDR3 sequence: CATRPAGGAYGYTF. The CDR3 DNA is TGTGCCACCAGACCGGCAGGGGGCGCCTATGGCTACACCTTC.

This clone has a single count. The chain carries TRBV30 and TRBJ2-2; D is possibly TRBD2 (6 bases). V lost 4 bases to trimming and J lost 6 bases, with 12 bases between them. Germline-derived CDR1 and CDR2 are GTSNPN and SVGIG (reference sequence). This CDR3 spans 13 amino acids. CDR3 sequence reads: CAWTVIAAGELFF. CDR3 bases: TGTGCCTGGACGGTAATAGCGGCCGGGGAGCTGTTTTTT.

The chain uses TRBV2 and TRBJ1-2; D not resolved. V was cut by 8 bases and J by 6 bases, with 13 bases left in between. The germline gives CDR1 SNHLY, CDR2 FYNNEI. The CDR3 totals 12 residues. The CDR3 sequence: CASRGTADGYTF. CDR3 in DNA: TGTGCCAGCCGGGGAACAGCCGATGGCTACACCTTC.

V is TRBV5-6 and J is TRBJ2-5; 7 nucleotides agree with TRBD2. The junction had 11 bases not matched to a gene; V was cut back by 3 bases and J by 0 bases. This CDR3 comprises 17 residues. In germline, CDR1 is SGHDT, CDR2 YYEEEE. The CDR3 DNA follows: TGTGCCAGCAGCTCCCGACCCGGGACTATAGACCAAGAGACCCAGTACTTC. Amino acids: CASSSRPGTIDQETQYF.

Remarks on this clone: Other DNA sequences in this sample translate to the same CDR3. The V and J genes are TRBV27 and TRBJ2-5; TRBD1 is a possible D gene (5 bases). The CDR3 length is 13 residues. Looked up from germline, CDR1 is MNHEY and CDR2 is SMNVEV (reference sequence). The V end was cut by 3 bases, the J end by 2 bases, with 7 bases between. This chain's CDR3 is CASSLSGQETQYF. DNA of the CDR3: TGTGCCAGCAGTTTGTCAGGGCAAGAGACCCAGTACTTC.

This chain's CDR3 is CASSLDSGPTDTQYF. The CDR3 nucleotides are TGTGCCAGCAGCTTGGACAGCGGGCCCACAGATACGCAGTATTTT. The rearrangement links TRBV5-4 to TRBJ2-3; tentative D call: TRBD2 (6 bases). Trimming pared 0 bases from V and 2 bases from J, leaving 10 bases between. This CDR3 is built from 15 residues. Germline CDR1 reads SGHNT; CDR2 reads YYREEE (reference sequence).

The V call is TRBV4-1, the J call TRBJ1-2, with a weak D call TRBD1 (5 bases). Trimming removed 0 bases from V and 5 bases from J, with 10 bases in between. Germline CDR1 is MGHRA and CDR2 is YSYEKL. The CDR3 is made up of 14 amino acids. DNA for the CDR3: TGCGCCAGCAGCCAAGATGAGGGGCAGTATGGCTACACCTTC. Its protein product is CASSQDEGQYGYTF.

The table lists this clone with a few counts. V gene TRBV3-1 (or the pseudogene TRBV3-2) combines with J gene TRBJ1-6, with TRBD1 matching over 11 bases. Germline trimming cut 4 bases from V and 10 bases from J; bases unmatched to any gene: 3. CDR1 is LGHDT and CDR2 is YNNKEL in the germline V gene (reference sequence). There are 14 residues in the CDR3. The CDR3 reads CASSPGQGDSPLHF. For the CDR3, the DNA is TGTGCCAGCAGCCCGGGACAGGGGGACTCACCCCTCCACTTT.

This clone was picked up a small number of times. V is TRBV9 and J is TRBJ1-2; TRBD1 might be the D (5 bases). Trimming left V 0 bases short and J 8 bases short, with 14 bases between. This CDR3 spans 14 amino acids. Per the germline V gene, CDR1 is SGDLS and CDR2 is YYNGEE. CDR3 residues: CASSVVEGTGGYTF. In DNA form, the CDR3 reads TGTGCCAGCAGCGTAGTAGAGGGGACCGGGGGCTACACCTTC.

CDR3: CASSYPGTAYYGYTF. The CDR3 bases are TGTGCCAGCAGTTACCCCGGGACTGCATACTATGGCTACACCTTC. V gene TRBV6-2 or TRBV6-3 combines with J gene TRBJ1-2, with a possible D match to TRBD1 (5 bases). The CDR3 covers 15 residues. The V gene's germline CDR1 is MNHEY and CDR2 SVGEGT. The V end lost 2 bases, the J end lost 3 bases, and 13 bases lay between the germline ends.

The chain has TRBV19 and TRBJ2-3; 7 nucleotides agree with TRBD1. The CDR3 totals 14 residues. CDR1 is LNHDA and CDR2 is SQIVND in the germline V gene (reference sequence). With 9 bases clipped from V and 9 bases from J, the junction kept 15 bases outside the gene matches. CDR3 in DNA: TGTGCCAGCACAGCTCGGGACAGTCCATTAACGCAGTATTTT. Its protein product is CASTARDSPLTQYF.

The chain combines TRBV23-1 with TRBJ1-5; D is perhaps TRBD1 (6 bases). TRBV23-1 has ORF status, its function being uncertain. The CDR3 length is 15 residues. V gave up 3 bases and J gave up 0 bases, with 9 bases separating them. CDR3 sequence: CASSQTGYSNQPQHF. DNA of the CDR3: TGCGCCAGCAGTCAGACAGGTTATAGCAATCAGCCCCAGCATTTT.